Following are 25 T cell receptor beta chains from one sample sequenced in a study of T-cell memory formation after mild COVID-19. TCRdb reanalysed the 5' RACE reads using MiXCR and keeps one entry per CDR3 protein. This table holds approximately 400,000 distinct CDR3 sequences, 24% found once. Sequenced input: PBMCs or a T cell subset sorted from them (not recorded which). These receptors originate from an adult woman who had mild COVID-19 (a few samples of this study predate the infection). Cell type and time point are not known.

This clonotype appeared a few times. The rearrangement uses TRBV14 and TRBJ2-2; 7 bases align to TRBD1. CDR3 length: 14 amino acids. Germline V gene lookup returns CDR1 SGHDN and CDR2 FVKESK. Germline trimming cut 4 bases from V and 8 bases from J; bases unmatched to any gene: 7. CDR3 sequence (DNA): TGTGCCAGCAGCCTGCGATCGGGACAGGGGGAGCTGTTTTTT. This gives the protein CASSLRSGQGELFF.

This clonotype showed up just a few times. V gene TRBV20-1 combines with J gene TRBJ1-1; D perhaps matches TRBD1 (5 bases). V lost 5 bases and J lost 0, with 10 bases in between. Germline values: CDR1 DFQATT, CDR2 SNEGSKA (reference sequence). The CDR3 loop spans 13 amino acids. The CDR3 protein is CSAGRDLNTEAFF. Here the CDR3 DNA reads TGCAGTGCTGGGAGGGACTTGAACACTGAAGCTTTCTTT.

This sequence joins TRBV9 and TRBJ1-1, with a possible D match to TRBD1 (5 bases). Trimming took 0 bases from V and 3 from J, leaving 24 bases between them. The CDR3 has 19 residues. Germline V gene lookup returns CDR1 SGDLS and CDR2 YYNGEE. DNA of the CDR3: TGTGCCAGCAGCGTAGAGGATGGTATCATTCAGGTGGGGGACACTGAAGCTTTCTTT. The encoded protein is CASSVEDGIIQVGDTEAFF. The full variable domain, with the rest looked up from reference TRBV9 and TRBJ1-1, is DSGVTQTPKHLITATGQRVTLRCSPRSGDLSVYWYQQSLDQGLQFLIQYYNGEERAKGNILERFSAQQFPDLHSELNLSSLELGDSALYFCASSVEDGIIQVGDTEAFFGQGTRLTVV.

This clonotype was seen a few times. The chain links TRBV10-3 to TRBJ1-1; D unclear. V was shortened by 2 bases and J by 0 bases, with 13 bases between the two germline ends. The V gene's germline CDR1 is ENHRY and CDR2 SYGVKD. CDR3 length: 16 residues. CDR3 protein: CAISEPRSSMNTEAFF. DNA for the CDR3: TGTGCCATCAGTGAGCCCCGAAGTTCGATGAACACTGAAGCTTTCTTT.

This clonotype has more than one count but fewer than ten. CDR3 loop: CSASSSVSLFF. In nucleotides, the CDR3 is TGCAGTGCTTCCTCTAGCGTTTCTCTGTTCTTC. This chain connects TRBV20-1 to TRBJ2-1; a possible D gene is TRBD2 (6 bases). V lost 5 bases to trimming and J lost 15 bases, with 17 bases between them. This CDR3 spans 11 amino acids. The germline V gene has CDR1 DFQATT and CDR2 SNEGSKA (reference sequence).

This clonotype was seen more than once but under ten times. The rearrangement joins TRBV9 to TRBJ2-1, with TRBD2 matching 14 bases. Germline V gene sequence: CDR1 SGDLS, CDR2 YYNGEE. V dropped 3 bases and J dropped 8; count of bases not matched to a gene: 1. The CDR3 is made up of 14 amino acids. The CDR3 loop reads CASSAGLAGDEQFF. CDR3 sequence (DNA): TGTGCCAGCAGCGCGGGACTAGCGGGGGATGAGCAGTTCTTC.

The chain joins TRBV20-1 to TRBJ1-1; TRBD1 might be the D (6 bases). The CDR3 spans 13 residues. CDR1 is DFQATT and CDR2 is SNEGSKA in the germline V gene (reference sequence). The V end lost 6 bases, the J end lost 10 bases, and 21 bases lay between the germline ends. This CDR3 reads CSAPDRGMFGAFF. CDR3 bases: TGCAGTGCCCCGGACAGAGGGATGTTTGGAGCTTTCTTT.

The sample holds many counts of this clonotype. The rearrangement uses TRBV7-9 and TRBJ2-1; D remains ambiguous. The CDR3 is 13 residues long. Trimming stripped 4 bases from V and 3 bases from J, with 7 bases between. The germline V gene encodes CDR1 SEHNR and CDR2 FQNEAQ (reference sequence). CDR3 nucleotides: TGTGCCAGCAGCTCGCTGGGCTACAATGAGCAGTTCTTC. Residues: CASSSLGYNEQFF.

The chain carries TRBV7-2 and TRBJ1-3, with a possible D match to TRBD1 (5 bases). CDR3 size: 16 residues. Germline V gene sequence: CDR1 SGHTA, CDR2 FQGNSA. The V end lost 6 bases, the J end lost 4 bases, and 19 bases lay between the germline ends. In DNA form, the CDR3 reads TGTGCCAGCAGTCCGTTCGGGGGAAACGCCGGAAACACCATATATTTT. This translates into CASSPFGGNAGNTIYF.

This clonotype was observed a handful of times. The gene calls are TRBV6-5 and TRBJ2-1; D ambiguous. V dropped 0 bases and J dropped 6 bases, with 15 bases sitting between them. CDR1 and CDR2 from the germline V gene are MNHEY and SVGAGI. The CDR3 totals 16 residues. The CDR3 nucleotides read TGTGCCAGCAGTTACTCCCTTGACTCTAGTAGCAATGAGCAGTTCTTC. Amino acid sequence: CASSYSLDSSSNEQFF.

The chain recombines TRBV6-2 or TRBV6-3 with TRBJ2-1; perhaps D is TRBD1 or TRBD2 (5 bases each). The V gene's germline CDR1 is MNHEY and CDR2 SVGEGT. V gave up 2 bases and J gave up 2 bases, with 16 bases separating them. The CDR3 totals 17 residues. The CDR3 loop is CASSYPAGPGPYNEQFF. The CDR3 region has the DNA TGTGCCAGCAGTTACCCCGCGGGTCCGGGGCCCTACAATGAGCAGTTCTTC.

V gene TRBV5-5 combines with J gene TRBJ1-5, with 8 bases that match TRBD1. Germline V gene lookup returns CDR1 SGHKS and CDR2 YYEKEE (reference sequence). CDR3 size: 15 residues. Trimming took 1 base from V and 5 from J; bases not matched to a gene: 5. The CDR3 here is CASSLTGGEYQPQHF. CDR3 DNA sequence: TGTGCCAGCAGCTTGACAGGGGGTGAATATCAGCCCCAGCATTTT. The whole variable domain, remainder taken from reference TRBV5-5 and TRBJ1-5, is DAGVTQSPTHLIKTRGQQVTLRCSPISGHKSVSWYQQVLGQGPQFIFQYYEKEERGRGNFPDRFSARQFPNYSSELNVNALLLGDSALYLCASSLTGGEYQPQHFGDGTRLSIL.

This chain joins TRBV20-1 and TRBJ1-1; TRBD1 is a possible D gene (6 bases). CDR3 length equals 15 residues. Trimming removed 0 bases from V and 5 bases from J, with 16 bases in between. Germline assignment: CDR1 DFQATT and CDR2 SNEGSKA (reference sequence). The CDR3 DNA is TGCAGTGCTAGAGATCTGATTTCAAGGGGGACTGAAGCTTTCTTT. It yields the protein CSARDLISRGTEAFF.

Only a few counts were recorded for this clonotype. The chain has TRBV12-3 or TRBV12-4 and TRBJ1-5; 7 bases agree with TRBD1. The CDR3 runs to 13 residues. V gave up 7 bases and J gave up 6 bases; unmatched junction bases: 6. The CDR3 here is CASTTGWSQPQHF. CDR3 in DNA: TGTGCCAGCACGACAGGGTGGAGTCAGCCCCAGCATTTT.

The CDR3: CASSLGIQREFF. CDR3 sequence (DNA): TGTGCCAGCAGCTTAGGAATCCAACGGGAGTTCTTC. V is TRBV7-9 and J is TRBJ2-1; D gene uncertain. The CDR3 covers 12 residues. Germline loops: CDR1 SEHNR, CDR2 FQNEAQ (reference sequence). The germline V and J ends were trimmed by 1 base and 14 bases, with 12 bases remaining between them.

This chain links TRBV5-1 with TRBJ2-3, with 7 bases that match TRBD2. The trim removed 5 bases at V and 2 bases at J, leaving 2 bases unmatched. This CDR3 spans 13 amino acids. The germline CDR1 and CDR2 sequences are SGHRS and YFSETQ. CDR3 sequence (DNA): TGCGCCAGCAGTCGGGACTACACAGATACGCAGTATTTT. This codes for CASSRDYTDTQYF.

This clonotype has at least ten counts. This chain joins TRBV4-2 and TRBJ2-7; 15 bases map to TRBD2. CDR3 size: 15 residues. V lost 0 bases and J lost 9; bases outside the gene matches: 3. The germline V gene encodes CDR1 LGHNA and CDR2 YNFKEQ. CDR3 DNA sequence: TGTGCCAGCAGCCAAGACCGGACTAGCGGGAGGGGGCAGTACTTC. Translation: CASSQDRTSGRGQYF.

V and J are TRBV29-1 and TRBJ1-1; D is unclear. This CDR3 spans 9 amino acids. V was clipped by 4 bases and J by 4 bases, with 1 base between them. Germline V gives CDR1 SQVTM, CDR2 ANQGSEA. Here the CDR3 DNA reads TGCAGCGTTGGCACTGAAGCTTTCTTT. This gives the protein CSVGTEAFF. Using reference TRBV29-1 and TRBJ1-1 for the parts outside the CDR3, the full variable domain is SAVISQKPSRDICQRGTSLTIQCQVDSQVTMMFWYRQQPGQSLTLIATANQGSEATYESGFVIDKFPISRPNLTFSTLTVSNMSPEDSSIYLCSVGTEAFFGQGTRLTVV.

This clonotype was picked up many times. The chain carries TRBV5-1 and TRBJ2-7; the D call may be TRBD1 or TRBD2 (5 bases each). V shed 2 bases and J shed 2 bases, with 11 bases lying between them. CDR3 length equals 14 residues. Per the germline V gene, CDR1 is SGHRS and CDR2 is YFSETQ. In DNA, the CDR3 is TGCGCCAGCAGCTTAGGGGACGGGACCTACGAGCAGTACTTC. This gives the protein CASSLGDGTYEQYF.

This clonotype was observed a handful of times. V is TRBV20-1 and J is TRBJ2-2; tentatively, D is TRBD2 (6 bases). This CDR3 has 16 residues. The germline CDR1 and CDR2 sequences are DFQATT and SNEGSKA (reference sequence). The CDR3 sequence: CAAPAPFLAFTGELFF. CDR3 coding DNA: TGCGCCGCCCCGGCACCCTTTCTAGCGTTCACCGGGGAGCTGTTTTTT.

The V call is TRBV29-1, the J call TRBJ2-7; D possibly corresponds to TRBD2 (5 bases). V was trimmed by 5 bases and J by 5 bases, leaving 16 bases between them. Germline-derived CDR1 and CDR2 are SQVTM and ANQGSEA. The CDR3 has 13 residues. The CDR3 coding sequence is TGCAGCGTTAACGGGGTTCGTGGTAACGAGCAGTACTTC. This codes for CSVNGVRGNEQYF.

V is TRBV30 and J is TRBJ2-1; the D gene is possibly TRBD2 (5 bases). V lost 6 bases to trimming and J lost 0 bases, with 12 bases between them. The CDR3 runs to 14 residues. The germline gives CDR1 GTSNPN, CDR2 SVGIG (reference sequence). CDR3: CACRTLSSYNEQFF. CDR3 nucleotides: TGTGCCTGCAGGACTTTAAGCTCCTACAATGAGCAGTTCTTC. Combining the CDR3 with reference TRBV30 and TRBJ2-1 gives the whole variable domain SQTIHQWPATLVQPVGSPLSLECTVEGTSNPNLYWYRQAAGRGLQLLFYSVGIGQISSEVPQNLSASRPQDRQFILSSKKLLLSDSGFYLCACRTLSSYNEQFFGPGTRLTVL.

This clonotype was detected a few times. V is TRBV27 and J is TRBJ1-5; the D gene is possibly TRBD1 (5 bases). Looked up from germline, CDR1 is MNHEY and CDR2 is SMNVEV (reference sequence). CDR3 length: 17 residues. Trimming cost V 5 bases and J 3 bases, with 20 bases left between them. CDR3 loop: CASSRRGATFLNQPQHF. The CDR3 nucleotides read TGTGCCAGCAGTCGCCGCGGGGCCACCTTCCTCAATCAGCCCCAGCATTTT.

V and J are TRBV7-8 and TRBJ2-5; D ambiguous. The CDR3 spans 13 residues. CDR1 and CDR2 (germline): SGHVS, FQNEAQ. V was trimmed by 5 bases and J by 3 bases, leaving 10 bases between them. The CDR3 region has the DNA TGTGCCAGCAGCCACTGGACCGAAGAGACCCAGTACTTC. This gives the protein CASSHWTEETQYF.

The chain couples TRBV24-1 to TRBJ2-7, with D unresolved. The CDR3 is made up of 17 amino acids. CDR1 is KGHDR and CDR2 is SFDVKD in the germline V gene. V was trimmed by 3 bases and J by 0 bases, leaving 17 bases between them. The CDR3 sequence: CATSDPNSPLSSYEQYF. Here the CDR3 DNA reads TGTGCCACCAGTGATCCGAACTCGCCCCTGAGCTCCTACGAGCAGTACTTC.